The rows below give T cell receptor beta chains drawn from one sample of a study of blood T cell repertoires in COVID-19. TCRdb keeps only in-frame clones here, not all; method: immunoSEQ multiplex PCR. The sample has 350,000 to 500,000 clones; over 75% are singletons. What was sequenced was PBMCs or T cells enriched from blood (not recorded which). All receptors come from a woman between 18 and 29 years old who had been exposed to COVID-19. The CDR3 runs from the conserved cysteine through the conserved F or W. The D gene is left open where the match is weak. The listing skips clone size in some rows; elsewhere it reads once, few, many or a size class.

TRBV6-5	TRBJ2-3	TRBD2	.	TGTGCCAGCAGTCTGGGACTAGCGGGAGATACGCAGTATTTT	CASSLGLAGDTQYF
TRBV4-1	TRBJ2-1	.	.	TGCGCCAGCAGCCAACAGACTGCCGTTGAGCAGTTCTTC	CASSQQTAVEQFF
TRBV27	TRBJ2-7	TRBD2	.	TGTGCCAGCAGTCCCGGGACTAGCTCCTACGAGCAGTACTTC	CASSPGTSSYEQYF
TRBV19	TRBJ2-1	.	few	TGTGCCAGTAGTCAGATCGACAATGAGCAGTTCTTC	CASSQIDNEQFF
TRBV2	TRBJ1-1	.	.	TGTGCCAGCAGTATAGACTCAACCCCCGTCACTGAAGCTTTCTTT	CASSIDSTPVTEAFF
TRBV9	TRBJ1-2	.	.	TGTGCCAGCAGCGTAGATGGGGCTGGTGGCTACACCTTC	CASSVDGAGGYTF
TRBV9	TRBJ2-7	.	.	TGTGCCAGCAGCGTAGTAGCGGAAACCTACGAGCAGTACTTC	CASSVVAETYEQYF
TRBV5-1	TRBJ1-4	.	once	TGCGCCAGCAGCTTGCAGGCTACTAATGAAAAACTGTTTTTT	CASSLQATNEKLFF
TRBV27	TRBJ2-3	TRBD2	.	TGTGCCAGCAGTTCACGGACTAGCGGGAGTCGTAACACAGATACGCAGTATTTT	CASSSRTSGSRNTDTQYF
TRBV19	TRBJ2-5	.	.	TGTGCCAGTAGTTTCGGTTGGGAGACGAGGGACTTC	CASSFGWETRDF
TRBV19	TRBJ2-3	TRBD2	.	TGTGCCAGTAGTTCGCTAACTAGCGGGAGGGCCGGGACAGATACGCAGTATTTT	CASSSLTSGRAGTDTQYF
TRBV2	TRBJ1-6	.	once	TGTGCCAGCACCAGGCAGAGCTCCTATAATTCACCCCTCCACTTT	CASTRQSSYNSPLHF
TRBV6-2/TRBV6-3	TRBJ1-5	TRBD1	.	TGTGCCAGCAGCCCCCTTGGGACAGGGGTAAAGCCCCAGCATTTT	CASSPLGTGVKPQHF
TRBV11-3	TRBJ2-3	TRBD2	few	TGTGCCAGCGCATACGGGGGGGTAGCAGATACGCAGTATTTT	CASAYGGVADTQYF
TRBV28	TRBJ2-1	TRBD2	.	TGTGCCAGCATCAGTAGAGGCGGGGGTTACAATGAGCAGTTCTTC	CASISRGGGYNEQFF
TRBV12-3/TRBV12-4	TRBJ2-1	TRBD2	.	TGTGCCAGCAGTGAATTGGTAGCGGGATCGCAGTTCTTC	CASSELVAGSQFF
TRBV6-6	TRBJ2-3	.	.	TGTGCCACTCACGGGACAGATACGCAGTATTTT	CATHGTDTQYF
TRBV24-1	TRBJ1-1	TRBD1	.	TGTGCCTCCAGGGACAGAGGCAACACTGAAGCTTTCTTT	CASRDRGNTEAFF
TRBV7-2	TRBJ1-3	.	.	TGTGCCAGCAGCCCCAGGGGCTCTGGAAACACCATATATTTT	CASSPRGSGNTIYF
TRBV9	TRBJ1-1	.	.	TGTGCCAGCAGCCCTTACAGAGCCCAAAATGAAGCTTTCTTT	CASSPYRAQNEAFF
TRBV19	TRBJ2-3	TRBD2	.	TGTGCCAGTAGTATGGGACTAGCGGGAGGTCCGAGCACAGATACGCAGTATTTT	CASSMGLAGGPSTDTQYF
TRBV4-1	TRBJ2-1	TRBD2	.	TGCGCCAGCAGCCCAATCTGGACTAGCGGGAGATACAATGAGCAGTTCTTC	CASSPIWTSGRYNEQFF
TRBV7-2	TRBJ2-3	.	.	TGTGCCAGCAGCTTTACTCAATCAGATACGCAGTATTTT	CASSFTQSDTQYF
TRBV29-1	TRBJ2-1	TRBD2	.	TGCAGCGTTGCCAACGCTCCCGGGACTAGTAGGTTCAATGAGCAGTTCTTC	CSVANAPGTSRFNEQFF
TRBV28	TRBJ2-1	TRBD2	.	TGTGCCAGCACCCGTGGACTAGCGGGGACGAATGAGCAGTTCTTC	CASTRGLAGTNEQFF
TRBV19	TRBJ2-5	TRBD1	.	TGTGCCAGTAGTATCCCAGGGGGCACCCAGTACTTC	CASSIPGGTQYF
TRBV6-5	TRBJ2-7	TRBD2	.	TGTGCCAGCAGCCAAGCCGGGACTAGAACCTACGAGCAGTACTTC	CASSQAGTRTYEQYF
TRBV29-1	TRBJ1-3	TRBD1	.	TGCAGCGTTGAAGATCCGTTCGGGACAGGGGGAGAAGGAAACACCATATATTTT	CSVEDPFGTGGEGNTIYF
TRBV18	TRBJ1-1	.	.	TGTGCCAGCTCACCACCGGGCAGGGTGAACACTGAAGCTTTCTTT	CASSPPGRVNTEAFF
TRBV6-5	TRBJ2-5	.	.	TGTGCCAGCAGTTACTGGCAGGGGAGCCGAGAGACCCAGTACTTC	CASSYWQGSRETQYF
TRBV4-2	TRBJ1-1	.	.	TGTGCCAGCAGCCTTACTCTCACTGAAGCTTTCTTT	CASSLTLTEAFF
TRBV7-9	TRBJ2-1	.	.	TGTGCCAGCAGCTCCAGTCTCCTGGGACAATCGTACAATGAGCAGTTCTTC	CASSSSLLGQSYNEQFF
TRBV20-1	TRBJ2-7	.	.	TGCAGTGCTGGTGGGGCGTCCCCCTACGAGCAGTACTTC	CSAGGASPYEQYF
TRBV18	TRBJ2-3	.	.	TGTGCCAGCTCACCCGTAGCGGAAAGCACAGATACGCAGTATTTT	CASSPVAESTDTQYF
TRBV10-2	TRBJ2-7	.	.	TGCGCCAGCAGTGGGGGGGGACAGGCGAGGTACGAGCAGTACTTC	CASSGGGQARYEQYF
TRBV27	TRBJ2-3	TRBD1	.	TGTGCCAGCAGTTTAAGCTACAGGGGGGCAGATACGCAGTATTTT	CASSLSYRGADTQYF
TRBV7-2	TRBJ1-3	.	.	TGTGCCAGCAGCTTAGATGGGACTGGGGTACTCTCTGGAAACACCATATATTTT	CASSLDGTGVLSGNTIYF
TRBV24-1	TRBJ1-2	.	.	TGTGCCACCAGTGATATCCGGCAGGGGCATGGCTACACCTTC	CATSDIRQGHGYTF
TRBV6-6	TRBJ2-7	.	.	TGTGCCAGCAGTTACTGGGCCAGAAACTACGAGCAGTACTTC	CASSYWARNYEQYF
TRBV11-3	TRBJ2-1	TRBD2	.	TGTGCCAGCAGCTTAGGGGGACTAGCGGGCAATGAGCAGTTCTTC	CASSLGGLAGNEQFF
TRBV12-3/TRBV12-4	TRBJ1-4	.	.	TGTGCCAGCACCCTGTCCCGGGAAAAACTGTTTTTT	CASTLSREKLFF